The 25 T cell receptor beta chains in this list originate from one sample, sequenced in a study of liver allograft versus peripheral blood T cells. Study information: The study compared liver allograft T cell receptor repertoires against peripheral blood repertoires of liver transplant recipients.

TCRdb recomputed calls from the reads with MiXCR, one row per CDR3 protein. The sample consists of about 1,900 distinct CDR3 sequences, around 19% of them appearing once. The source is a human patient who had a liver transplant. Some T cells may trace back to the graft donor.

In its sample, this clonotype ranks as medium-sized (0.01 to 0.1%). J is TRBJ1-1 and V is TRBV6-5; TRBD1 is a possible D gene (5 bases). The CDR3 runs 12 residues. V lost 4 bases, J lost 5 bases, and 8 bases lay in between. Per germline, CDR1 MNHEY and CDR2 SVGAGI. In DNA form, the CDR3 reads TGTGCCAGCAGTTTTCCAGGGACTGAAGCTTTCTTT. It translates to CASSFPGTEAFF.

This clonotype was found a few times. The chain recombines TRBV7-9 with TRBJ1-5; perhaps TRBD1 as D (5 bases). The ends were cut back, 5 bases at V and 5 bases at J, with 16 bases in the middle. Per the germline V gene, CDR1 is SEHNR and CDR2 is FQNEAQ (reference sequence). The CDR3 is 15 residues long. CDR3 amino acids: CASSKTAAGDQPQHF. CDR3 bases: TGTGCCAGCAGCAAGACAGCTGCTGGGGATCAGCCCCAGCATTTT.

A few counts support this clonotype. The chain has TRBV7-9 and TRBJ2-2; D remains ambiguous. Trimming removed 6 bases from V and 4 bases from J, with 6 bases in between. CDR3 length: 12 residues. Germline assignment: CDR1 SEHNR and CDR2 FQNEAQ (reference sequence). The DNA of the CDR3 is TGTGCCAGCAGAGGTAGCACCGGGGAGCTGTTTTTT. Its translation: CASRGSTGELFF.

By share, this clonotype counts as hyperexpanded (1% or more). The gene calls are TRBV5-4 and TRBJ2-7, with a tentative D call TRBD1 (6 bases). The V gene lost 0 bases and the J gene lost 0 bases, with 13 bases spanning the gap. Germline CDR1 and CDR2: SGHNT and YYREEE (reference sequence). The CDR3 has 16 residues. The CDR3 sequence is CASSLVTGDPSYEQYF. CDR3 bases: TGTGCCAGCAGCTTGGTGACAGGCGATCCCTCCTACGAGCAGTACTTC.

This clonotype ranks as medium-sized. V and J are TRBV7-9 and TRBJ1-1; D uncertain. This CDR3 is 15 amino acids long. V lost 1 base to trimming and J lost 7 bases, with 16 bases between them. Germline CDR1 and CDR2: SEHNR and FQNEAQ (reference sequence). CDR3 sequence reads: CASSLDNGEQSEAFF. CDR3 DNA: TGTGCCAGCAGCTTAGATAACGGGGAACAGAGTGAAGCTTTCTTT. The full variable domain, rest sourced from reference TRBV7-9 and TRBJ1-1, is DTGVSQNPRHKITKRGQNVTFRCDPISEHNRLYWYRQTLGQGPEFLTYFQNEAQLEKSRLLSDRFSAERPKGSFSTLEIQRTEQGDSAMYLCASSLDNGEQSEAFFGQGTRLTVV.

As regards this clonotype: This likely reflects a read error, since a far larger clone is one base away. The rearrangement joins TRBV10-3 to TRBJ1-2; D gene unclear. Trimming took 5 bases from V and 2 from J, leaving 18 bases between them. CDR3 length: 16 amino acids. Germline lookup yields CDR1 ENHRY and CDR2 SYGVKD. Written as DNA, the CDR3 is TGTGCCATCAGTTTAGCCGCCATCGGCAGGAACTATGGCTACACCTTC. Protein sequence: CAISLAAIGRNYGYTF.

This clonotype was recorded a few times. This sequence joins TRBV19 and TRBJ2-7; 7 nucleotides agree with TRBD2. Germline V gives CDR1 LNHDA, CDR2 SQIVND (reference sequence). With 2 bases clipped from V and 4 bases from J, the junction kept 8 bases outside the gene matches. This CDR3 region has 15 residues. The CDR3 DNA sequence: TGTGCCAGTAGTATATATGGCGGGAGTTTTTACGAGCAGTACTTC. Translating gives CASSIYGGSFYEQYF.

Turning to this clonotype: A much larger clonotype is one base distant, so this may be a read error. The chain is built from TRBV5-4 and TRBJ2-7; D is ambiguous. The CDR3 spans 12 residues. Germline V CDR1 and CDR2: SGHNT, YYREEE (reference sequence). DNA for the CDR3: TGTGTCAGCAGCTTGGGTTACTACGAGCAGTACTTC. As protein: CVSSLGYYEQYF.

Notes on this clonotype: A far larger clone is just one base off, so this is likely a read error. The chain is built from TRBV6-5 and TRBJ1-1; TRBD1 is a possible D gene (6 bases). The germline V gene encodes CDR1 MNHEY and CDR2 SVGAGI. The CDR3 sequence is 14 residues long. The CDR3 DNA is TGTACCAGCAGACACAGGGAAGTGAACACTGAAGCTTTCTTT. Amino acids: CTSRHREVNTEAFF.

This clonotype is classed as medium-sized. The V call is TRBV6-1, the J call TRBJ1-4; the D gene is possibly TRBD1 (5 bases). The CDR3 extends over 14 amino acids. The germline CDR1 and CDR2 sequences are MNHNS and SASEGT. V was shortened by 2 bases and J by 7 bases, with 11 bases between the two germline ends. The CDR3 sequence is CASSEPAQGEKLFF. DNA of the CDR3: TGTGCCAGCAGTGAACCTGCCCAGGGTGAAAAACTGTTTTTT.

This clonotype was picked up one time. With a much larger clone just one base away, this may be a read error. This chain uses TRBV29-1 with TRBJ2-1; unclear D gene. The CDR3 sequence is 13 residues long. The ends were cut back, 2 bases at V and 10 bases at J, with 15 bases in the middle. Per germline, CDR1 SQVTM and CDR2 ANQGSEA. DNA of the CDR3: TGCAGCGTTGAACACACGGGTGGGTACGAGCAGTTCTTC. Its translation: CSVEHTGGYEQFF.

This clonotype was detected a few times. This rearrangement joins TRBV25-1 to TRBJ1-5; D is undetermined. The CDR3 consists of 13 residues. Germline values: CDR1 MGHDK, CDR2 SYGVNS. The germline V and J ends were trimmed by 5 bases and 7 bases, with 12 bases remaining between them. The CDR3 coding sequence is TGTGCCAGCAGTTTGGGGAACCGGCAGCCCCAGCATTTT. Translated, it gives CASSLGNRQPQHF.

This clonotype was observed at least ten times. This chain joins TRBV27 and TRBJ2-2, with D perhaps matching TRBD1 or TRBD2 (6 bases each). The CDR3 length is 15 residues. V lost 2 bases and J 5 bases, leaving 12 bases between the germline ends. Germline loops: CDR1 MNHEY, CDR2 SMNVEV (reference sequence). The CDR3 reads CASSLTGGWTGELFF. Written as DNA, the CDR3 is TGTGCCAGCAGTTTAACCGGGGGCTGGACCGGGGAGCTGTTTTTT.

This clonotype came up many times. The J gene is TRBJ1-1, the V gene TRBV6-5; D unresolved. Trimming took 0 bases from V and 7 from J, leaving 6 bases between them. This CDR3 spans 12 amino acids. Looked up from germline, CDR1 is MNHEY and CDR2 is SVGAGI. CDR3 nucleotides: TGTGCCAGCAGTTACTCGAAGGGTGAAGCTTTCTTT. Protein: CASSYSKGEAFF.

Comments on this clonotype: A much more abundant neighbour one base away suggests this may be a read error. The V gene is TRBV19, the J gene TRBJ1-5; no clear D gene. The V gene's germline CDR1 is LNHDA and CDR2 SQIVND (reference sequence). The CDR3 consists of 14 residues. V lost 3 bases and J 4 bases, leaving 10 bases between the germline ends. CDR3 DNA: TGTGCCAGTAGTATGCGGGAAGATAATCAGCCCCAGCATTTT. Its protein product is CASSMREDNQPQHF.

This clonotype was detected only a few times. The V and J genes are TRBV6-8 and TRBJ2-3; TRBD2 matches 8 bases. The CDR3 runs 16 residues. CDR1 is MNHGY, CDR2 SAAAGT, per germline. V dropped 2 bases and J dropped 0; count of bases not matched to a gene: 4. CDR3: CASSYPLAGSTDTQYF. The CDR3, as DNA: TGTGCCAGCAGTTACCCGTTAGCGGGAAGCACAGATACGCAGTATTTT.

This clonotype was seen more than once but under ten times. The V gene is TRBV12-3 or TRBV12-4, the J gene TRBJ2-3, with D perhaps matching TRBD1 (5 bases). V gave up 5 bases and J gave up 1 base, with 13 bases separating them. This CDR3 is 15 amino acids long. CDR3 coding DNA: TGTGCCAGCAGTCCCCAAGAACAGGGCACAGATACGCAGTATTTT. Translating gives CASSPQEQGTDTQYF.

This clonotype showed up just a few times. CDR3 DNA: TGTGCCAGCAGGGGGTTGGGGAGTTCACCCCTCCACTTT. Translation: CASRGLGSSPLHF. The chain links TRBV27 to TRBJ1-6; D gene uncertain. V dropped 6 bases and J dropped 9 bases, with 12 bases sitting between them. The CDR3 consists of 13 residues. Germline V gene data show CDR1 as MNHEY and CDR2 as SMNVEV (reference sequence).

This clonotype is medium-sized. This chain uses TRBV6-2 or TRBV6-3 with TRBJ2-7; the D gene could be TRBD1 or TRBD2 (5 bases each). The CDR3 runs 13 residues. V lost 4 bases and J 2 bases, leaving 9 bases between the germline ends. Germline CDR1 reads MNHEY; CDR2 reads SVGEGT. CDR3 protein: CASSWDVTYEQYF. The CDR3 nucleotides read TGTGCCAGCAGTTGGGACGTAACCTACGAGCAGTACTTC.

In its sample, this clonotype is medium-sized. This sequence joins TRBV15 and TRBJ2-7; no reliable D call. The V end lost 1 base, the J end lost 0 bases, and 7 bases lay between the germline ends. This CDR3 has 14 amino acids. Germline V gene lookup returns CDR1 LNHNV and CDR2 YYDKDF (reference sequence). DNA for the CDR3: TGTGCCACCAGCAGAGCAGGTCTCTCCTACGAGCAGTACTTC. Its protein is CATSRAGLSYEQYF.

As to this clonotype: One base away lies a much larger clone, so this may be a sequencing read error. This rearrangement joins TRBV27 to TRBJ2-7, with 8 bases aligning to TRBD2. Trimming at V came to 3 bases and at J to 3 bases, leaving 13 bases not matched to a gene. Germline-derived CDR1 and CDR2 are MNHEY and SMNVEV (reference sequence). The length of the CDR3 is 17 residues. CDR3 DNA sequence: TGTGCCAGCAGTTTGGCTTGGCGGGGGGACTACTTCTACGAGCAGTACTTC. Translation gives CASSLAWRGDYFYEQYF.

This clonotype is judged medium-sized (0.01 to 0.1%). CDR3 sequence: CASSLEGGYGYTF. The CDR3 bases are TGTGCCAGCAGCTTAGAGGGGGGTTATGGCTACACCTTC. The V gene is TRBV11-2, the J gene TRBJ1-2, with a tentative D call TRBD1 (5 bases). Germline V gene lookup returns CDR1 SGHAT and CDR2 FQNNGV. The CDR3 is 13 residues long. V was shortened by 0 bases and J by 5 bases, with 7 bases between the two germline ends.

The CDR3 DNA reads TGTGCCAGCAGTTCGAGTTGGCACAATGAGCAGTTCTTC. Residues: CASSSSWHNEQFF. V and J are TRBV12-3 or TRBV12-4 and TRBJ2-1; the D is unclear. The CDR3 loop spans 13 amino acids. The V gene lost 4 bases and the J gene lost 5 bases, with 9 bases spanning the gap.

By sample fraction, this clonotype is large. This chain joins TRBV28 and TRBJ1-1; D is unclear. With 1 base removed from V and 7 bases from J, the gap between germline ends came to 19 bases. CDR3 length: 16 residues. CDR1 and CDR2 from the germline V gene are MDHEN and SYDVKM. The CDR3 loop is CASSLSQYSNDLEAFF. CDR3 DNA sequence: TGTGCCAGCAGTTTATCGCAGTACAGCAACGATCTTGAAGCTTTCTTT.

V gene TRBV10-3 combines with J gene TRBJ1-1; no reliable D call. Germline V gene lookup returns CDR1 ENHRY and CDR2 SYGVKD. CDR3 length: 12 amino acids. V was trimmed by 5 bases and J by 5 bases, leaving 9 bases between them. The CDR3 nucleotides are TGTGCCATCAGTTACTCGGGGACTGAAGCTTTCTTT. It encodes CAISYSGTEAFF.